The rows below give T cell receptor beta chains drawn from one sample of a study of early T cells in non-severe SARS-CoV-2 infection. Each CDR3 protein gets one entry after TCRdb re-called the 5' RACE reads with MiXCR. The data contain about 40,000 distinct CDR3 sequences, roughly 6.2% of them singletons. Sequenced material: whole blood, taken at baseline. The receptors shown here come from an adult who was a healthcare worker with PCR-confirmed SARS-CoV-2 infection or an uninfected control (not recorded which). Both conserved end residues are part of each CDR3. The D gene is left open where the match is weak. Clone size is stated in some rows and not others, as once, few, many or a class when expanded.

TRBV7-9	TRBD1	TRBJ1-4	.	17	TGTGCCAGCAGCTTAGGAGGGGGCCCTTCAACTAATGAAAAACTGTTTTTT	CASSLGGGPSTNEKLFF
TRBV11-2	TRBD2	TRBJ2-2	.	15	TGTGCCAGCAGCTTAGGGACTAGGCGTACCGGGGAGCTGTTTTTT	CASSLGTRRTGELFF
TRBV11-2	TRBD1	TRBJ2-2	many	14	TGTGCCAGCAGTCGGGACAGGGCTGGCGGGGAGCTGTTTTTT	CASSRDRAGGELFF
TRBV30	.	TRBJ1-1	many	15	TGTGCCTGGAGTGTAATCTCGGCGAAGGGGACTGAAGCTTTCTTT	CAWSVISAKGTEAFF
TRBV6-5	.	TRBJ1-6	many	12	TGTGCCAGCAGTTTGGGACGGGGACCCCTCCACTTT	CASSLGRGPLHF
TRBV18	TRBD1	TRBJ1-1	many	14	TGTGCCAGCTCACCTGGGGACAGCCGCACTGAAGCTTTCTTT	CASSPGDSRTEAFF
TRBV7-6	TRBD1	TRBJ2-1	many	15	TGTGCCAGCAGCTTAGGGACAGGGCTGCTAAGTGAGCAGTTCTTC	CASSLGTGLLSEQFF
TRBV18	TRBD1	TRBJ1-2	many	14	TGTGCCAGCTCGAGGACAGGGGAGAGGAATGGCTACACCTTC	CASSRTGERNGYTF
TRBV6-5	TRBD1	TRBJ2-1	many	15	TGTGCCAGCACCCCGGACAGGGGCGGATACAATGAGCAGTTCTTC	CASTPDRGGYNEQFF
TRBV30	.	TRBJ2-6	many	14	TGTGCCTGGATAGGGGTAACTGGGGCCAACGTCCTGACTTTC	CAWIGVTGANVLTF
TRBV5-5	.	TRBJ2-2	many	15	TGTGCCAGCAGCCAAAGCGTAGGGGACACCGGGGAGCTGTTTTTT	CASSQSVGDTGELFF
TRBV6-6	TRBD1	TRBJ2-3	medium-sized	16	TGTGCCAGCGCTCGGAGAGGGACAGGGGATACAGATACGCAGTATTTT	CASARRGTGDTDTQYF
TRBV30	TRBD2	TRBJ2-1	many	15	TGTGCCTGGAACATACTAGCGGGGGGGCTAGTTGAGCAGTTCTTC	CAWNILAGGLVEQFF
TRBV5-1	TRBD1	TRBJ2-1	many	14	TGCGCCAGCAGCCCCGGACAGGAATACAATGAGCAGTTCTTC	CASSPGQEYNEQFF
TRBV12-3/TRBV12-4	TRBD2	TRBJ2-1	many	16	TGTGCCAGCAGTTTCCGTAGCGGGGGGGCCTACAATGAGCAGTTCTTC	CASSFRSGGAYNEQFF
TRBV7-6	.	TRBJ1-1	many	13	TGTGCCAGCAGCTTGTTGCGGGGGACTGAAGCTTTCTTT	CASSLLRGTEAFF
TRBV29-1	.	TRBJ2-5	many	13	TGCAGCGTTGAAGGACACCTAAAGGGGACCCAGTACTTC	CSVEGHLKGTQYF
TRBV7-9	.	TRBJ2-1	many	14	TGTGCCAGCAGCTTAGCGGGGGGTTTGGATGAGCAGTTCTTC	CASSLAGGLDEQFF
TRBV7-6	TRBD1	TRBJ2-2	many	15	TGTGCCAGCAGCTTTCGGACAGGGGGCTCCGGGGAGCTGTTTTTT	CASSFRTGGSGELFF
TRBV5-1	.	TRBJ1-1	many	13	TGCGCCAGCACTAACCAAAGTGTTACTGAAGCTTTCTTT	CASTNQSVTEAFF
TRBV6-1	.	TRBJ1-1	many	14	TGTGCCAGCAGTGAACTGGGGGGTAGGACTGAAGCTTTCTTT	CASSELGGRTEAFF
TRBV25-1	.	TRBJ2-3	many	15	TGTGCCAGCAGTGAAGGGAGACTTATAACAGATACGCAGTATTTT	CASSEGRLITDTQYF
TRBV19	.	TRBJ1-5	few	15	TGTGCCAGTAGTATTATCTGGGCGGCCAATCAGCCCCAGCATTTT	CASSIIWAANQPQHF
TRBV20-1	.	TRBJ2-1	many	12	TGCAGTGCTAGAGAGGGATTCGATGAGCAGTTCTTC	CSAREGFDEQFF
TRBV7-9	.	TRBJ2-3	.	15	TGTGCCAGCAGCTTAGGGCTTCAGGGCACAGATACGCAGTATTTT	CASSLGLQGTDTQYF
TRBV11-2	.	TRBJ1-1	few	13	TGTGCCAGCAGCCCCCCAGGGAACACTGAAGCTTTCTTT	CASSPPGNTEAFF
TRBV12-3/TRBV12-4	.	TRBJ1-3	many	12	TGTGCCAGCAGTTTACAGGGAAACACCATATATTTT	CASSLQGNTIYF
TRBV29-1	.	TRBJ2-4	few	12	TGCAGCGTTGATGGGGGCAAAAACATTCAGTACTTC	CSVDGGKNIQYF